This entry concerns a single T cell receptor beta chain. This clone was seen only once. Its antigen specificity is not known. Nothing much larger sits one base from this clone, and base qualities are not available. The trial excluded patients who had a history of autoimmune disease or were on systemic immunosuppression. Peripheral blood for TCR sequencing was collected from all dose cohorts at baseline, on cycle 4 day 1, and on cycle 7 day 1. The samples were drawn from a first-in-human, open-label, multicenter phase I dose-escalation trial of ivuxolimab. Adults with locally advanced or metastatic melanoma, renal cell carcinoma, hepatocellular carcinoma or head and neck squamous cell carcinoma were enrolled in the trial. Before TCR sequencing, CD4+ and CD8+ T cells were separately sorted from peripheral blood. To sequence the TCRbeta CDR3 region, genomic DNA was isolated from the sorted cells. The immunoSEQ Assay was used for sequencing of TCRbeta CDR3 regions. The immuneACCESS repertoire file appears here via TCRdb, limited to in-frame rearrangements. These files lack a portion of the clones; in checked studies, under half of the deficit traces to unresolved V genes, and the cause of the others is not known. The sample table records about 68,000 clones; around 80% of these occur just once. The ten largest account for roughly 1.6% of the sample.

This entry is derived from a study of OX40 agonist ivuxolimab in advanced cancers. With regard to the full study: Ivuxolimab, which targeted the costimulatory receptor OX40 (CD134), was an agonistic, fully human IgG2 monoclonal antibody. Intravenous ivuxolimab was administered to patients every 2 weeks at six dose levels: 0.01, 0.1, 0.3, 1.5, 3 and 10 mg/kg. Of the approximately 54 patients in dose escalation, some 20 had hepatocellular carcinoma, about 15 had melanoma, 9 had renal cell carcinoma and 9 had head and neck cancer. In the dose-escalation cohort, 82.7% of patients were male, and the mean age was approximately 60 years, with a range of about 20 to 90. Prior anti-PD-1, anti-PD-L1 or anti-CTLA-4 therapy was permitted, and 30% to 50% of dose-escalation patients had received checkpoint inhibitors. Partial responses were achieved by three dose-escalation patients, of whom one had hepatocellular carcinoma and two had cutaneous melanoma. Peripheral TCRbeta sequencing was intended to test whether TCR sequence diversity was altered and clonal T-cell expansion was caused by ivuxolimab. The monotherapy dose-escalation portion (N of about 52 patients) of the phase I ivuxolimab trial is reported in the paper.

Overall results and qualifications from the work: After ivuxolimab, CD8+ T cells had more expanded clones than CD4+ T cells on average. In the 0.1-3.0 mg/kg groups, partial responders had among the lowest normalized peripheral clonal expansion, particularly in CD8+ T cells. Low levels of normalized T-cell clonal expansion were also seen in some nonresponding patients. The antigen specificity of the peripheral T cells that underwent clonal expansion was not determined. At doses from 0.1 to 3.0 mg/kg, clonal expansion was seen in both CD4+ and CD8+ blood T cells between baseline and week 6.

In the germline V gene, CDR1 corresponds to LGHNA and CDR2 to YNFKEQ. The CDR3 sequence holds 15 residues, the cysteine and phenylalanine included. CDR3 DNA only is kept here, 45 bases in frame from base 1. V lost 1 base and J lost 8 bases, and the count of bases not matched to a germline gene is 5. The sequences come from CD4+ or CD8+ T cells sorted from blood, collected in a trial of the OX40 agonist ivuxolimab. The sequence is built from TRBV4-2 and TRBJ2-1, with TRBD2 identical over 10 junction bases. The TCR comes from an adult with an advanced solid tumor such as melanoma, head and neck, liver or kidney cancer. The CDR3 region: CASSQAGTSADEQFF. In nucleotides, the sequence is TGTGCCAGCAGCCAAGCCGGGACTAGCGCGGATGAGCAGTTCTTC.